This is a list of T cell receptor beta chains from one sample in a study of regulatory T cells in long-lasting Graves disease. One entry per CDR3 protein, called by TCRdb with MiXCR from the multiplex PCR reads. The repertoire includes some 220,000 distinct CDR3 sequences, roughly 20% of them detected once, and 12% sits in the top ten. Separately, the same data were catalogued under a study of T cells in Graves' hyperthyroidism and ophthalmopathy.

Sequencing was performed on peripheral blood mononuclear cells (PBMCs), taken at new diagnosis, from a patient treated with antithyroid drugs. All receptors derive from a woman in her twenties or thirties with Graves disease. The CDR3 runs from the conserved cysteine through the conserved F or W. A D gene is named only where the DNA matches it firmly. Not every row has a clone size; where given, it reads once, few, many or a size class.

many | NA | TRBJ1-2 | TRBV25-1 | TGTGCCAGCAGTGAATCCTCAGGGACCTATGGCTACACCTTC | CASSESSGTYGYTF
many | TRBD2 | TRBJ2-1 | TRBV9 | TGTGCCAGCAGCCCCGGCGGGGGGACGGGTGAGCAGTTCTTC | CASSPGGGTGEQFF
NA | NA | TRBJ1-1 | TRBV9 | TGTGCCAGCAGCGTAATCGGGGACACTGAAGCTTTCTTT | CASSVIGDTEAFF
many | TRBD1 | TRBJ1-6 | TRBV10-2 | TGCGCCAGCACAGGACAGGAAAGCTCCTATAATTCACCCCTCCACTTT | CASTGQESSYNSPLHF
many | NA | TRBJ1-5 | TRBV28 | TGTGCCAGCAGCTCCACCGTGGGACTCCAGGATCAGCCCCAGCATTTT | CASSSTVGLQDQPQHF
many | NA | TRBJ2-3 | TRBV11-2 | TGTGCCAGCAGCTTAGCCCAGGGGAGGGGAAGGACAGATACGCAGTATTTT | CASSLAQGRGRTDTQYF
many | TRBD2 | TRBJ2-1 | TRBV20-1 | TGCAGTGCTAGAGGGCTAGCGGGGGGGCACAATGAGCAGTTCTTC | CSARGLAGGHNEQFF
many | NA | TRBJ2-7 | TRBV27 | TGTGCCAGCAGTTTCAGGGAAACCTACGAGCAGTACTTC | CASSFRETYEQYF
many | NA | TRBJ2-6 | TRBV20-1 | TGCAGTGCGCGGCCTGGAGCCAACGTCCTGACTTTC | CSARPGANVLTF
NA | NA | TRBJ1-5 | TRBV12-3/TRBV12-4 | TGTGCCAGCAGTCCCGCGGGGGGGGCCCCCAATCAGCGCCAGCATTTT | CASSPAGGAPNQRQHF
many | TRBD2 | TRBJ2-3 | TRBV28 | TGTGCCAGCAGTTTTGTGGGGGGGGCAGATACGCAGTATTTT | CASSFVGGADTQYF
many | NA | TRBJ2-5 | TRBV20-1 | TGCAGTGCTAACACAATCGGGACATCCAAAGAGACCCAGTACTTC | CSANTIGTSKETQYF
many | NA | TRBJ2-6 | TRBV30 | TGTGCCTGGAGTGTACTGGGCGGTCGCTCTGGGGCCAACGTCCTGACTTTC | CAWSVLGGRSGANVLTF
many | TRBD2 | TRBJ2-7 | TRBV28 | TGTGCCAGCTCACCACCTCCGGGGGGTTACGAGCAGTACTTC | CASSPPPGGYEQYF
many | TRBD2 | TRBJ2-3 | TRBV5-1 | TGCGCCAGCAGCTTGGCGAGTAGCGGGAGATCAGATACGCAGTATTTT | CASSLASSGRSDTQYF
many | NA | TRBJ2-7 | TRBV30 | TGTGCCTGGAGCTTGACAGTCTCCTACGAGCAGTACTTC | CAWSLTVSYEQYF
many | NA | TRBJ1-3 | TRBV12-3/TRBV12-4 | TGTGCCAGCAGCCAAGGGACCTCTGGAAACACCATATATTTT | CASSQGTSGNTIYF
NA | NA | TRBJ2-1 | TRBV11-3 | TGTGCCAGCAGCCCCTTTATGGCCAATGAGCAGTTCTTC | CASSPFMANEQFF
few | NA | TRBJ1-4 | TRBV20-1 | TGCAGTGCTAGTCGCCAGTCGAATGAAAAACTGTTTTTT | CSASRQSNEKLFF
NA | NA | TRBJ2-5 | TRBV7-9 | TGTGCCAGCAACTCCAGGGGCCAGGGGGAGACCCAGTACTTC | CASNSRGQGETQYF
many | TRBD2 | TRBJ2-1 | TRBV18 | TGTGCCAGCTCACCCCGGACTAGCGGAAGCCTTGGAGGCAATGAGCAGTTCTTC | CASSPRTSGSLGGNEQFF
NA | NA | TRBJ2-7 | TRBV27 | TGTGCCAGCAGTGGTCGGGGAACAAACACCGAGCAGTACTTC | CASSGRGTNTEQYF
NA | TRBD2 | TRBJ2-7 | TRBV6-2/TRBV6-3 | TGTGCCAGCAGTTACTCCGGACTAGCGGGAGCGCGGGAGCAGTACTTC | CASSYSGLAGAREQYF
many | NA | TRBJ2-7 | TRBV10-1 | TGCGCCAGCAGTCCTACCTACGAGCAGTACTTC | CASSPTYEQYF
many | TRBD2 | TRBJ2-7 | TRBV10-3 | TGTGCCATCAGTGAGTCGGCTAGCGGGAGTAGGTCCTACGAGCAGTACTTC | CAISESASGSRSYEQYF
NA | NA | TRBJ2-5 | TRBV12-3/TRBV12-4 | TGTGCCAGCAGCTTACGGAAGGGGCAAGAGACCCAGTACTTC | CASSLRKGQETQYF
many | NA | TRBJ1-1 | TRBV7-9 | TGTGCCAGCAGCCGGGAAAGGTTCACTGAAGCTTTCTTT | CASSRERFTEAFF
many | NA | TRBJ1-2 | TRBV9 | TGTGCCAGCAGCGTAGTTTCGGGGAGTGGCTATGGCTACACCTTC | CASSVVSGSGYGYTF
NA | TRBD1 | TRBJ2-4 | TRBV6-1 | TGTGCCAGCAGTTACCCCCGGACAGGGTCCCTAGCCAAAAACATTCAGTACTTC | CASSYPRTGSLAKNIQYF
many | TRBD1 | TRBJ2-1 | TRBV28 | TGTGCCAGCAGTTCTCCGGGACAGGGGGCTAAAGATGAGCAGTTCTTC | CASSSPGQGAKDEQFF
NA | NA | TRBJ1-3 | TRBV7-6 | TGTGCCATCCGGGCGAAGCGGAACTCGAACACCATATATTTT | CAIRAKRNSNTIYF
many | TRBD1 | TRBJ2-7 | TRBV19 | TGTGCCACTTCCGACAGGGCCTACGAGCAGTACTTC | CATSDRAYEQYF
many | NA | TRBJ1-1 | TRBV19 | TGTGCCAGTAGTAAGGGCTCGCGGGCCATGAACACTGAAGCTTTCTTT | CASSKGSRAMNTEAFF
many | TRBD1 | TRBJ1-6 | TRBV28 | TGTGCCAGCAGTCGATACGAAACAGGGGGCAGGTCCCTCCACTTT | CASSRYETGGRSLHF
NA | NA | TRBJ1-3 | TRBV7-8 | TGTGCCAGCAGCTTAGGGCAGAGCTCTGGAGACACCATATATTTT | CASSLGQSSGDTIYF
many | NA | TRBJ1-2 | TRBV18 | TGTGCCAGCTCACCAAAAGAGGGACATGGCTACACCTTC | CASSPKEGHGYTF
many | TRBD2 | TRBJ2-1 | TRBV20-1 | TGCAGTGCTAGAAGGCGGGAGGCCAACAATGAGCAGTTCTTC | CSARRREANNEQFF
many | TRBD2 | TRBJ2-5 | TRBV29-1 | TGCAGCGTTGAAGTGGGGAGGGTTCGAGAGACCCAGTACTTC | CSVEVGRVRETQYF
few | NA | TRBJ1-4 | TRBV27 | TGTGCCAGCAGCGTCCTCATGGGTATAGGTAATGAAGAACTGTTTTTT | CASSVLMGIGNEELFF
many | TRBD1 | TRBJ1-2 | TRBV29-1 | TGCAGCGTTGATGGTGGGACAGGAGATTATGGCTACACCTTC | CSVDGGTGDYGYTF
many | TRBD1 | TRBJ1-2 | TRBV28 | TGTGCCAGCAGCCCTGACAGGGGCGGCTACACCTTC | CASSPDRGGYTF
many | NA | TRBJ2-1 | TRBV7-9 | TGTGCCTCCATCGGGCGCTATTCCTACAATGAGCAGTTCTTC | CASIGRYSYNEQFF
many | NA | TRBJ1-5 | TRBV6-1 | TGTGCCAGCAGGACGGGAGGGAATGGCAATCAGCCCCAGCATTTT | CASRTGGNGNQPQHF
many | NA | TRBJ1-2 | TRBV2 | TGTGCCAGCAGTGCAGGGGACTATGGCTACACCTTC | CASSAGDYGYTF
NA | NA | TRBJ2-1 | TRBV11-2 | TGTGCCAGCAGCAACTCCCGCGGAGAGCAGTTCTTC | CASSNSRGEQFF
many | NA | TRBJ1-2 | TRBV2 | TGTGCCAGCAGATTTACCGGGTCCAAAAACTATGGCTACACCTTC | CASRFTGSKNYGYTF
many | TRBD1 | TRBJ2-7 | TRBV28 | TGTGCCAGCAGCAAGCCGACAGGGCGCTCCTACGAGCAGTACTTC | CASSKPTGRSYEQYF
NA | NA | TRBJ1-1 | TRBV7-9 | TGTGCCAGCAGCCTCGACCACAGGGTAGGTGAAGCTTTCTTT | CASSLDHRVGEAFF
many | NA | TRBJ2-1 | TRBV28 | TGTGCCAGCTTCCTACGGGGTGAGCAGTTCTTC | CASFLRGEQFF
many | TRBD1 | TRBJ1-1 | TRBV5-1 | TGCGCCAGCAGCTTGTTTGCAGGGGGGAACACTGAAGCTTTCTTT | CASSLFAGGNTEAFF
many | NA | TRBJ1-5 | TRBV14 | TGTGCCAGCAGCCAGATCAGGGGAGGTAGCAATCAGCCCCAGCATTTT | CASSQIRGGSNQPQHF
few | NA | TRBJ2-3 | TRBV20-1 | TGCAGTGCTAGAGTGGGTGGAAAGCCAGCAGATACGCAGTATTTT | CSARVGGKPADTQYF
many | TRBD2 | TRBJ2-2 | TRBV9 | TGTGCCAGCGAGCGGGATCACACCGGGGAGCTGTTTTTT | CASERDHTGELFF
once | NA | TRBJ2-1 | TRBV11-3 | TGTGCCAGCAGCGGCAGTATAAGTGAGCAGTTCTTC | CASSGSISEQFF
NA | TRBD1 | TRBJ2-5 | TRBV28 | TGTGCCAGCAGTTTACTCGGGACAGACCAAGAGACCCAGTACTTC | CASSLLGTDQETQYF